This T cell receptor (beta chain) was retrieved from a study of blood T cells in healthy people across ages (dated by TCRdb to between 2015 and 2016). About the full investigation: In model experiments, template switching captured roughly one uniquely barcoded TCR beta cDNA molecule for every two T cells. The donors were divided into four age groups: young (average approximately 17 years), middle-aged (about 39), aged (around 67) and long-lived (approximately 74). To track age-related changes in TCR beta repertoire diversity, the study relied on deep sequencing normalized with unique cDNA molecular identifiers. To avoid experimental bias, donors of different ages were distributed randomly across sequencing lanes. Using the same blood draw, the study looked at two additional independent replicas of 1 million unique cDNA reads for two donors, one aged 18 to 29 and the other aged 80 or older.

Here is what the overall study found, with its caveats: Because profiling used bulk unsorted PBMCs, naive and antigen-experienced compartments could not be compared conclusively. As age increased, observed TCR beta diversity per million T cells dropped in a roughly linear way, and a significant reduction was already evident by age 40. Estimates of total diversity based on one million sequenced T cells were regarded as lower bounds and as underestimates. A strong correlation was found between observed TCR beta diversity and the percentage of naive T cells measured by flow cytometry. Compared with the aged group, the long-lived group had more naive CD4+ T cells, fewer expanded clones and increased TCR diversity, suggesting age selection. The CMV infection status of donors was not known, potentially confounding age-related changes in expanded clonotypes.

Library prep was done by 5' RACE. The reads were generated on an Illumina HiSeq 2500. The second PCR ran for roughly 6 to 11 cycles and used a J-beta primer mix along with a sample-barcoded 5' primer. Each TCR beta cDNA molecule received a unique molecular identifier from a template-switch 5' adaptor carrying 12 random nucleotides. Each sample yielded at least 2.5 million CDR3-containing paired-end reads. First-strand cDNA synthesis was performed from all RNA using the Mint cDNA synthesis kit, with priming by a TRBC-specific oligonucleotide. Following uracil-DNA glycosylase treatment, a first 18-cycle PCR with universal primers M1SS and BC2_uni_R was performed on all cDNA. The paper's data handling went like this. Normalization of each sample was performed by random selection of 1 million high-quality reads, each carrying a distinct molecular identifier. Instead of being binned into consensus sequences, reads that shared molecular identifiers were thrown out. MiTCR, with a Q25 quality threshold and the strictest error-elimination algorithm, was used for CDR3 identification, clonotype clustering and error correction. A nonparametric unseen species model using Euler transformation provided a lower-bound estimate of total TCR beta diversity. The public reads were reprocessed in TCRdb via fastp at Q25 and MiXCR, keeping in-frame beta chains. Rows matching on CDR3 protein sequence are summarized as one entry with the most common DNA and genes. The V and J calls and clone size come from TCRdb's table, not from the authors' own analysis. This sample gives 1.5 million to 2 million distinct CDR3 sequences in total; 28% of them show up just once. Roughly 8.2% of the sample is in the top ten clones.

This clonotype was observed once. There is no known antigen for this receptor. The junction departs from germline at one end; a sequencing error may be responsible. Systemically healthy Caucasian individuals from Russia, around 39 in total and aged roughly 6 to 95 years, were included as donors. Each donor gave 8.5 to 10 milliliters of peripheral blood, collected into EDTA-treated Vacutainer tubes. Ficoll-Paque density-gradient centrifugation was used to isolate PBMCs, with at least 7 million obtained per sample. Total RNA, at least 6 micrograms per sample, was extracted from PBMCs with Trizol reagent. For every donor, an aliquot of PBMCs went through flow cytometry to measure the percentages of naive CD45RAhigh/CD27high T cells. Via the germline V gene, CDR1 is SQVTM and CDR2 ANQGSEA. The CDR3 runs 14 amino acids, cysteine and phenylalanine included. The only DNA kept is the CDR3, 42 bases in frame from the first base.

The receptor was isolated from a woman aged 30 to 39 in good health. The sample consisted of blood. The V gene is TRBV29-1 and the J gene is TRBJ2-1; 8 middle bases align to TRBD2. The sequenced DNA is TGCAGCGTTGGGTCAGCGGGGGCCTACGATGAGCAGTTCTTC. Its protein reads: CSVGSAGAYDEQFF.